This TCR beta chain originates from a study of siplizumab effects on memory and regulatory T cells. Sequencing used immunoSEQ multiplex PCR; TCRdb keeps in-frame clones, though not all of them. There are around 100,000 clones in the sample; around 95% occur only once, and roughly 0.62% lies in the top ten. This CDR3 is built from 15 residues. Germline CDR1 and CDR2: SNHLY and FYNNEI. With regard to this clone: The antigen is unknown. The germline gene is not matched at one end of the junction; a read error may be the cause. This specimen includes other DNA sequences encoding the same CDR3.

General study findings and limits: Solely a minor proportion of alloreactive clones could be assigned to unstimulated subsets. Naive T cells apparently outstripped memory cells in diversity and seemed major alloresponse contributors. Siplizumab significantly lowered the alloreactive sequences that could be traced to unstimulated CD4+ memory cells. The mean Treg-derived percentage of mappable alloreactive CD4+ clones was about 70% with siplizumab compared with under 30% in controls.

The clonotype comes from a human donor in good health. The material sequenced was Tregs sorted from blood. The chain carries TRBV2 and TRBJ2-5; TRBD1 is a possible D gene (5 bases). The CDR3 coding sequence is TGTGCCAGCACCGGACACGGTATGGTTCAAGAAACCCAGTACTTC. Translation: CASTGHGMVQETQYF.